The 28 T cell receptor beta chains presented below share a single source sample, sequenced in a study of control samples from healthy donors and cancer patients. TCRdb's table, derived via immunoSEQ multiplex PCR, lists solely in-frame clones and lacks some. The profile shows 150,000 to 170,000 clones, just under 95% of them singletons. The specimen sequenced was blood. These receptor sequences come from a man in his forties or fifties in good health.

V is TRBV6-5 and J is TRBJ1-5; 10 bases match TRBD1. V was clipped by 8 bases and J by 10 bases; unmatched bases: 5. The CDR3 has 12 residues. CDR1 and CDR2 from the germline V gene are MNHEY and SVGAGI. The CDR3 is CASRDRGGPQHF. The CDR3 bases are TGTGCCAGCCGGGACAGGGGCGGACCCCAGCATTTT.

The V and J genes are TRBV4-3 and TRBJ2-3; 9 bases agree with TRBD1. J lost 7 bases, V lost 4 bases, and 6 bases had no gene match. This CDR3 contains 14 residues. CDR1 is LGHNA and CDR2 is YSLEER in the germline V gene. CDR3 protein: CASSPGTGLYTQYF. DNA for the CDR3: TGCGCCAGCAGCCCCGGGACAGGGCTTTATACGCAGTATTTT.

Details on this clone: In the same sample, other DNA sequences code for this CDR3. The rearrangement links TRBV25-1 to TRBJ2-7; D gene ambiguous. Germline values: CDR1 MGHDK, CDR2 SYGVNS. Trimming pared 3 bases from V and 0 bases from J, leaving 0 bases between. The length of the CDR3 is 11 residues. DNA of the CDR3: TGTGCCAGCAGTGACTCCTACGAGCAGTACTTC. This encodes CASSDSYEQYF.

The rearrangement uses TRBV4-3 and TRBJ2-1, with 7 nucleotides matching TRBD1. Trimming took 4 bases from V and 8 from J; bases not matched to a gene: 8. The germline V gene encodes CDR1 LGHNA and CDR2 YSLEER. The CDR3 sequence is 14 residues long. CDR3 residues: CASSPGGLRDEQFF. CDR3 DNA: TGCGCCAGCAGCCCAGGGGGATTACGGGATGAGCAGTTCTTC.

The chain recombines TRBV6-5 with TRBJ1-2; D is perhaps TRBD1 (6 bases). The germline V gene has CDR1 MNHEY and CDR2 SVGAGI. The V gene lost 8 bases and the J gene lost 6 bases, with 16 bases spanning the gap. The CDR3 is 13 amino acids. CDR3 coding DNA: TGTGCCAGCTGGGGGGCTAAGAGGGATGGCTACACCTTC. Protein: CASWGAKRDGYTF.

The chain uses TRBV14 and TRBJ1-1; no definite D call. CDR3 length: 13 amino acids. The germline V gene encodes CDR1 SGHDN and CDR2 FVKESK. Trimming shortened V by 6 bases and J by 4 bases, and 12 bases separated the two germline ends. The CDR3 here is CASRYTVSTEAFF. For the CDR3, the DNA is TGTGCCAGCAGATACACAGTGAGCACTGAAGCTTTCTTT. Full variable domain (remainder filled in from reference TRBV14 and TRBJ1-1): EAGVTQFPSHSVIEKGQTVTLRCDPISGHDNLYWYRRVMGKEIKFLLHFVKESKQDESGMPNNRFLAERTGGTYSTLKVQPAELEDSGVYFCASRYTVSTEAFFGQGTRLTVV.

This clone was seen once. The V call is TRBV7-9, the J call TRBJ1-2; possible D gene TRBD1, 5 bases. This CDR3 spans 16 amino acids. With 4 bases removed from V and 4 bases from J, the gap between germline ends came to 19 bases. CDR1 is SEHNR and CDR2 is FQNEAQ in the germline V gene (reference sequence). DNA of the CDR3: TGTGCCAGCAGCTCGTGGGGCGGGACCTTGGGCTATGGCTACACCTTC. Translating gives CASSSWGGTLGYGYTF. Supplemented by reference TRBV7-9 and TRBJ1-2, the full variable domain reads DTGVSQNPRHKITKRGQNVTFRCDPISEHNRLYWYRQTLGQGPEFLTYFQNEAQLEKSRLLSDRFSAERPKGSFSTLEIQRTEQGDSAMYLCASSSWGGTLGYGYTFGSGTRLTVV.

The rearrangement links TRBV6-6 to TRBJ2-2, with TRBD1 matching 11 bases. Per germline, CDR1 MNHNY and CDR2 SVGAGI (reference sequence). CDR3 length: 16 amino acids. Germline trimming cut 6 bases from V and 4 bases from J; bases unmatched to any gene: 7. CDR3 nucleotide sequence: TGTGCCAGCAGCCCCCTGGGACAGGGGGGCACCGGGGAGCTGTTTTTT. Encoded protein: CASSPLGQGGTGELFF.

The CDR3 protein is CSVQVGYGYTF. Written as DNA, the CDR3 is TGCAGCGTCCAGGTGGGCTATGGCTACACCTTC. This chain joins TRBV29-1 and TRBJ1-2; D is unresolved. Germline values: CDR1 SQVTM, CDR2 ANQGSEA. The ends were cut back, 6 bases at V and 4 bases at J, with 9 bases in the middle. CDR3 size: 11 residues. The full variable domain, rest sourced from reference TRBV29-1 and TRBJ1-2, is SAVISQKPSRDICQRGTSLTIQCQVDSQVTMMFWYRQQPGQSLTLIATANQGSEATYESGFVIDKFPISRPNLTFSTLTVSNMSPEDSSIYLCSVQVGYGYTFGSGTRLTVV.

The rearrangement joins TRBV7-2 to TRBJ2-3, with D perhaps TRBD1 or TRBD2 (6 bases each). Germline CDR1 SGHTA, CDR2 FQGNSA. The length of the CDR3 is 15 residues. V was cut by 0 bases and J by 5 bases, with 12 bases left in between. In nucleotides, the CDR3 is TGTGCCAGCAGCTTAGCCGGGGGCCGCGGAGATACGCAGTATTTT. Its protein product is CASSLAGGRGDTQYF.

The rearrangement joins TRBV7-9 to TRBJ2-2; D is unclear. This CDR3 is 14 amino acids long. Germline loops: CDR1 SEHNR, CDR2 FQNEAQ (reference sequence). The ends were cut back, 5 bases at V and 0 bases at J, with 7 bases in the middle. The CDR3 sequence: CASSRTANTGELFF. The CDR3 nucleotides are TGTGCCAGCAGCCGGACGGCGAACACCGGGGAGCTGTTTTTT.

The chain has TRBV3-1 (or the pseudogene TRBV3-2) and TRBJ1-2; 7 positions agree with TRBD1. This CDR3 is built from 15 residues. Germline CDR1 is LGHDT and CDR2 is YNNKEL (reference sequence). The V and J ends lost 8 bases and 0 bases, in that order; junction bases with no gene match: 9. The CDR3 DNA follows: TGTGCCAGCTCCCCCGAGGGGGCTGCTAACTATGGCTACACCTTC. It specifies CASSPEGAANYGYTF.

The V gene is TRBV12-3 or TRBV12-4, the J gene TRBJ1-2; D gene ambiguous. The V gene lost 6 bases and the J gene lost 0 bases, with 8 bases spanning the gap. CDR3 length: 13 amino acids. CDR3 region: CASRPTANYGYTF. CDR3 DNA sequence: TGTGCCAGCAGACCCACAGCTAACTATGGCTACACCTTC.

The J gene is TRBJ2-3, the V gene TRBV3-1 (or the pseudogene TRBV3-2); unclear D gene. Trimming pared 1 base from V and 5 bases from J, leaving 7 bases between. In germline, CDR1 is LGHDT, CDR2 YNNKEL (reference sequence). This CDR3 has 13 residues. The DNA for the CDR3 is TGTGCCAGCAGCCAAGGGACGGAAGATACGCAGTATTTT. Residues: CASSQGTEDTQYF.

The chain's CDR3 is CASSTQGTGANVLTF. Written as DNA, the CDR3 is TGTGCCAGCAGCACCCAGGGAACTGGGGCCAACGTCCTGACTTTC. The rearrangement uses TRBV5-5 and TRBJ2-6; perhaps TRBD1 as D (5 bases). This CDR3 region has 15 residues. The ends were cut back, 4 bases at V and 2 bases at J, with 10 bases in the middle. Germline V gives CDR1 SGHKS, CDR2 YYEKEE (reference sequence). Complete variable domain (other parts from reference TRBV5-5 and TRBJ2-6): DAGVTQSPTHLIKTRGQQVTLRCSPISGHKSVSWYQQVLGQGPQFIFQYYEKEERGRGNFPDRFSARQFPNYSSELNVNALLLGDSALYLCASSTQGTGANVLTFGAGSRLTVL.

In DNA, the CDR3 is TGTGCCAGCAGTTTGATGCGGTTGAGGAACACTGAAGCTTTCTTT. Protein: CASSLMRLRNTEAFF. This rearrangement joins TRBV28 to TRBJ1-1; D not certain. Trimming shortened V by 3 bases and J by 1 base, and 12 bases separated the two germline ends. Germline CDR1 is MDHEN and CDR2 is SYDVKM. The CDR3 is 15 amino acids.

This chain joins TRBV5-5 and TRBJ1-2, with a tentative D call TRBD1 (5 bases). This CDR3 contains 15 residues. The germline V gene has CDR1 SGHKS and CDR2 YYEKEE (reference sequence). Trimming shortened V by 0 bases and J by 3 bases, and 12 bases separated the two germline ends. CDR3 sequence reads: CASSLGLGLDYGYTF. As DNA, the CDR3 is TGTGCCAGCAGCTTGGGCCTGGGGCTGGACTATGGCTACACCTTC.

The chain couples TRBV21-1 to TRBJ1-1. TRBV21-1 is termed a pseudogene. This CDR3 is 13 amino acids long. CDR3 loop: CASSEARDTEAFF. The CDR3 DNA follows: TGTGCCAGCAGCGAAGCTCGAGACACTGAAGCTTTCTTT.

As for this clone: This specimen includes other DNA sequences encoding the same CDR3. This chain joins TRBV19 and TRBJ2-6; D unresolved. There are 14 residues in the CDR3. Germline V gives CDR1 LNHDA, CDR2 SQIVND (reference sequence). Trimming shortened V by 5 bases and J by 0 bases, and 5 bases separated the two germline ends. This CDR3 reads CASSRGSGANVLTF. As DNA, the CDR3 is TGTGCCAGTAGTCGAGGCTCTGGGGCCAACGTCCTGACTTTC.

The chain joins TRBV13 to TRBJ2-2; D gene uncertain. Germline V gene data show CDR1 as PRHDT and CDR2 as FYEKMQ (reference sequence). The CDR3 sequence is 15 residues long. Trimming cost V 1 base and J 3 bases, with 9 bases left between them. The CDR3 coding sequence is TGTGCCAGCAGCTTAGAGTTGGGTGACACCGGGGAGCTGTTTTTT. Amino acids: CASSLELGDTGELFF.

The V and J genes are TRBV9 and TRBJ1-1; D unclear. CDR1 is SGDLS, CDR2 YYNGEE, per germline. CDR3 length: 16 residues. V was pared by 3 bases and J by 0 bases, with 15 bases between. The CDR3 is CASSAQNSIMNTEAFF. For the CDR3, the DNA is TGTGCCAGCAGCGCCCAGAACAGTATTATGAACACTGAAGCTTTCTTT. The full variable domain, with the rest looked up from reference TRBV9 and TRBJ1-1, is DSGVTQTPKHLITATGQRVTLRCSPRSGDLSVYWYQQSLDQGLQFLIQYYNGEERAKGNILERFSAQQFPDLHSELNLSSLELGDSALYFCASSAQNSIMNTEAFFGQGTRLTVV.

A word on this clone: In this CDR3 the conserved last residue, phenylalanine or tryptophan, is missing, so a read error is likely. Because the CDR3's place on the DNA is in doubt, the DNA is left out and the CDR3 is given as listed by TCRdb. CDR3 loop: CASSKCQGV. The chain uses TRBV21-1 and TRBJ1-2. TRBV21-1 is a listed pseudogene. The CDR3 has 9 amino acids, counting both end residues.

The CDR3 protein is CASGRGRLNTEAFF. For the CDR3, the DNA is TGTGCCAGTGGGCGCGGCAGATTGAACACTGAAGCTTTCTTT. The chain uses TRBV28 and TRBJ1-1; D is unresolved. V lost 9 bases to trimming and J lost 0 bases, with 14 bases between them. Germline-derived CDR1 and CDR2 are MDHEN and SYDVKM. CDR3 size: 14 residues.

The chain has TRBV28 and TRBJ1-2; D unclear. V was clipped by 6 bases and J by 4 bases, with 15 bases between them. The CDR3 totals 14 residues. Germline V gene data show CDR1 as MDHEN and CDR2 as SYDVKM. The CDR3 loop is CASRLTGSPYGYTF. The CDR3, as DNA: TGTGCCAGCAGACTGACCGGGTCACCCTATGGCTACACCTTC.

This sequence joins TRBV7-2 and TRBJ2-3; TRBD2 matches at 11 bases. In germline, CDR1 is SGHTA, CDR2 FQGNSA. This CDR3 is 15 amino acids long. J gave up 4 bases and V 1 base, and 1 base lay outside the gene matches. CDR3 in amino acids: CASSLVAGGPDTQYF. The DNA of the CDR3 is TGTGCCAGCAGCTTAGTAGCGGGGGGGCCAGATACGCAGTATTTT.

This clone was seen just once. The chain is built from TRBV3-1 (or the pseudogene TRBV3-2) and TRBJ2-3; D possibly corresponds to TRBD2 (6 bases). Germline CDR1 LGHDT, CDR2 YNNKEL (reference sequence). The CDR3 contains 15 residues. Trimming cost V 4 bases and J 1 base, with 12 bases left between them. Here the CDR3 reads CASSPLGGGTDTQYF. CDR3 DNA sequence: TGTGCCAGCAGCCCCCTGGGGGGTGGCACAGATACGCAGTATTTT.

V gene TRBV20-1 combines with J gene TRBJ2-5; D is uncertain. V gave up 3 bases and J gave up 5 bases, with 7 bases separating them. The V gene's germline CDR1 is DFQATT and CDR2 SNEGSKA (reference sequence). This CDR3 has 11 residues. The CDR3 DNA reads TGCAGTGCTAGGAAGGGTGAGACCCAGTACTTC. Amino acid sequence: CSARKGETQYF.

The J gene is TRBJ2-5, the V gene TRBV12-3 or TRBV12-4; TRBD1 aligns across 7 bases. V shed 6 bases and J 2 bases; nucleotides not matched to a gene: 3. The CDR3 sequence is 13 residues long. CDR3 in DNA: TGTGCCAGCAGGACGGGACAGCAAGAGACCCAGTACTTC. Translation gives CASRTGQQETQYF.